Only a few counts were recorded for the clone carrying this T cell receptor (beta chain). The repertoire was sequenced with immunoSEQ multiplex PCR; TCRdb's copy has only in-frame clones and lacks some. The sample has about 160,000 clones, 85% to 90% seen once; the top ten hold 9.5% to 15%. These data come from a study of control samples from healthy donors and cancer patients. Germline V gives CDR1 KGHSH, CDR2 LQKENI. The V and J ends lost 6 bases and 5 bases respectively, with 14 bases between them. There are 13 residues in the CDR3. The V call is TRBV18, the J call TRBJ2-7, with D uncertain. The sample comprised blood. The receptor was derived from a man under 40 in good health. In DNA, the CDR3 is TGTGCCAGCTCCCCCAAGGGTGGAAACGAGCAGTACTTC. The encoded protein is CASSPKGGNEQYF.